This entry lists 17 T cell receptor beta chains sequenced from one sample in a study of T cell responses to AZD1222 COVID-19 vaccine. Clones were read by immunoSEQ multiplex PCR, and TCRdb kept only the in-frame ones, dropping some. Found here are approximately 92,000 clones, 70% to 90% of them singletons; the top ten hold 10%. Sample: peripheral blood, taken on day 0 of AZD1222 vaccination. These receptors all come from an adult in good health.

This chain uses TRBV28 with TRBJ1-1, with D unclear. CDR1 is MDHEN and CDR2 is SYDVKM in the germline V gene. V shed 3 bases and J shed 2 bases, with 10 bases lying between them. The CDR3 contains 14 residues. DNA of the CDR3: TGTGCCAGCAGTTTGGGTCGAGTTAACACTGAAGCTTTCTTT. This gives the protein CASSLGRVNTEAFF.

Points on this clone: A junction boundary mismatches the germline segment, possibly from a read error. The CDR3 loop is CASRLGDNNQAFF. The DNA of the CDR3 is TGCGCCAGCAGATTGGGCGATAACAACCAAGCTTTCTTT. This chain connects TRBV5-1 to TRBJ1-1; no reliable D call. Germline loops: CDR1 SGHRS, CDR2 YFSETQ. The CDR3 extends over 13 amino acids.

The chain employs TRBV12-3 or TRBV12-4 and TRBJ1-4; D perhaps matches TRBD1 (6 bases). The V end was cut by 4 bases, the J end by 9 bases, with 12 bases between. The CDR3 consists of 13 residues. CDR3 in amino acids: CASSSGGGQKLFF. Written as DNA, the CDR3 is TGTGCCAGCAGTTCGGGGGGCGGGCAAAAACTGTTTTTT.

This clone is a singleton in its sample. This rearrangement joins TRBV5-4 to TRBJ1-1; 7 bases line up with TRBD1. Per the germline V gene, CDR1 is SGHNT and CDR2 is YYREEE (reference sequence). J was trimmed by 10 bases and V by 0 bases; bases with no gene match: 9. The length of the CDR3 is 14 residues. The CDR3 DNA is TGTGCCAGCAGCTTGGAACAGGGGTTTAGCGGAGCTTTCTTT. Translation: CASSLEQGFSGAFF. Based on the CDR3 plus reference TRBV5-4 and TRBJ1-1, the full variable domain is ETGVTQSPTHLIKTRGQQVTLRCSSQSGHNTVSWYQQALGQGPQFIFQYYREEENGRGNFPPRFSGLQFPNYSSELNVNALELDDSALYLCASSLEQGFSGAFFGQGTRLTVV.

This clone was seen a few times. CDR3 in amino acids: CASSYSQNTEAFF. In DNA form, the CDR3 reads TGTGCCAGCAGTTACAGTCAGAACACTGAAGCTTTCTTT. The chain has TRBV6-2 or TRBV6-3 and TRBJ1-1, with no clear D. The germline gives CDR1 MNHEY, CDR2 SVGEGT. The CDR3 is 13 residues long. Trimming left V 2 bases short and J 1 base short, with 5 bases between.

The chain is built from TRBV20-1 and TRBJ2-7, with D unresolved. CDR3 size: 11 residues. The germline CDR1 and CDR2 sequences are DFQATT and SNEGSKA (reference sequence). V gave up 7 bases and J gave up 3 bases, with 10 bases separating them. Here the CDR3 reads CSGTINYEQYF. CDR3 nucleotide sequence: TGCAGTGGTACTATCAACTACGAGCAGTACTTC.

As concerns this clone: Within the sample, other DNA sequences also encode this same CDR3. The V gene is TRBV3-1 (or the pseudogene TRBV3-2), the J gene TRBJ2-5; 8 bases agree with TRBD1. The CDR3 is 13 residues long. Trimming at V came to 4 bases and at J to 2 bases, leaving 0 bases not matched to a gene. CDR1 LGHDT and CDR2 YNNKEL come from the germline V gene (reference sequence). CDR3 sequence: CASSRDRQETQYF. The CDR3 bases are TGTGCCAGCAGCCGGGACAGGCAAGAGACCCAGTACTTC.

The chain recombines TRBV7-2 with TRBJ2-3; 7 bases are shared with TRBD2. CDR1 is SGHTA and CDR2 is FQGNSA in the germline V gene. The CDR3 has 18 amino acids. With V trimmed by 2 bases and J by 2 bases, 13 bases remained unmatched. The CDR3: CASSLNISRGVITDTQYF. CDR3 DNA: TGTGCCAGCAGCTTAAACATCTCACGGGGGGTCATCACAGATACGCAGTATTTT.

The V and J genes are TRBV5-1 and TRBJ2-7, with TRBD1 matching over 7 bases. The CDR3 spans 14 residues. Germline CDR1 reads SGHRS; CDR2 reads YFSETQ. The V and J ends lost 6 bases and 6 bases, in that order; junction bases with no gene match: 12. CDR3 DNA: TGCGCCAGCACAAAACAGGGGCGCAGTGGCGAGCAGTACTTC. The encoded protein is CASTKQGRSGEQYF.

CDR3 residues: CAKGDRTGKNSPLHF. The DNA for the CDR3 is TGTGCCAAAGGGGACCGGACAGGTAAAAATTCACCCCTCCACTTT. The rearrangement joins TRBV13 to TRBJ1-6, with 7 bases aligning to TRBD1. Trimming took 10 bases from V and 7 from J; bases not matched to a gene: 13. CDR3 length: 15 residues. Germline CDR1 is PRHDT and CDR2 is FYEKMQ (reference sequence).

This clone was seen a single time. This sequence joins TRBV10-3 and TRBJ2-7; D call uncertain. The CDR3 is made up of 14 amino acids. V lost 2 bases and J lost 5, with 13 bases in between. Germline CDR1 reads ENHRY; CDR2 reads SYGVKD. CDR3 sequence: CAISEIRDGDEQYF. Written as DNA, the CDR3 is TGTGCCATCAGTGAGATCCGCGACGGCGACGAGCAGTACTTC.

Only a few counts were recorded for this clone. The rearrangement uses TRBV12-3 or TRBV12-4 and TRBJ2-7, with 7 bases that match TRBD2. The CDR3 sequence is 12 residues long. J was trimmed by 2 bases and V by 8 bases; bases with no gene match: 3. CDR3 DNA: TGTGCCAGCCGGGGGGAAACCTACGAGCAGTACTTC. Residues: CASRGETYEQYF.

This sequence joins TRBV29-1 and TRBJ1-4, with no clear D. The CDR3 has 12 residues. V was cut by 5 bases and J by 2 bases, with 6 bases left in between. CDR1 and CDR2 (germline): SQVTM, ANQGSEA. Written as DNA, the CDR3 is TGCAGCGTTTTGGGGACTAATGAAAAACTGTTTTTT. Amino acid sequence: CSVLGTNEKLFF.

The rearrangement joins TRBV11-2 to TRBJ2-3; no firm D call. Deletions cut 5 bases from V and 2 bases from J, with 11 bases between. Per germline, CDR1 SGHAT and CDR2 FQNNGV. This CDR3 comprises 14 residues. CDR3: CASSLNRATDTQYF. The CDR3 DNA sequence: TGTGCCAGCAGCCTTAACCGCGCCACAGATACGCAGTATTTT.

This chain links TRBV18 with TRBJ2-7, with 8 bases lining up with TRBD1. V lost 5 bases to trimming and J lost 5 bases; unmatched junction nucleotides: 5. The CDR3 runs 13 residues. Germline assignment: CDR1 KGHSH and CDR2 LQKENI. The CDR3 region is CASSKDRVDEQYF. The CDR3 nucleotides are TGTGCCAGCTCAAAGGACAGGGTTGACGAGCAGTACTTC.

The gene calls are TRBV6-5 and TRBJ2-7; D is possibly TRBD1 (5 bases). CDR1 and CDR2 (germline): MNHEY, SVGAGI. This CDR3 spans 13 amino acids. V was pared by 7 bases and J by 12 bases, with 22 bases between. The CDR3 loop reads CASMGPPPNPVYF. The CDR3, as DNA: TGTGCCAGCATGGGGCCGCCCCCTAACCCAGTGTACTTC.

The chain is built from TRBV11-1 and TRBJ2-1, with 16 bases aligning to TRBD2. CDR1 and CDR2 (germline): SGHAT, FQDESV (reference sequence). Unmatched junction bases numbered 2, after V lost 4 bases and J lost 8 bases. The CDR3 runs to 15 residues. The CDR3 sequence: CASSSGLAGGHEQFF. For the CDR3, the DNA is TGTGCCAGCAGCTCGGGACTAGCGGGGGGGCATGAGCAGTTCTTC.